Presented here are 30 T cell receptor beta chains from one specimen sequenced in a study of glioma-infiltrating T cells. Using RNA template, CDR3s of TCR alpha and beta were amplified with iRepertoire arm-PCR. TCRdb used MiXCR to reprocess the multiplex PCR reads, holding one entry per CDR3 protein. Found here are over 100,000 distinct CDR3 sequences, 25% of them singletons; the top ten hold 30% to 35%. The sample was glioma tissue, nonneoplastic brain tissue, or PBMCs (not recorded which). All receptors come from a human donor with low-grade glioma or glioblastoma, undergoing nonglioma brain surgery, or in good health (not recorded which).

This clonotype was observed at least ten times. This chain uses TRBV2 with TRBJ1-1; possible D gene TRBD1, 5 bases. This CDR3 comprises 12 residues. V was trimmed by 8 bases and J by 12 bases, leaving 19 bases between them. Germline V gene data show CDR1 as SNHLY and CDR2 as FYNNEI. The DNA for the CDR3 is TGTGCCAGCGAAAGGGGCAGGTCTACAACTTTCTTT. Translating it yields CASERGRSTTFF.

This clonotype was picked up a small number of times. V gene TRBV9 combines with J gene TRBJ1-5; TRBD1 is a possible D gene (6 bases). V was shortened by 0 bases and J by 15 bases, with 16 bases between the two germline ends. CDR1 and CDR2 from the germline V gene are SGDLS and YYNGEE. CDR3 length equals 13 residues. The DNA for the CDR3 is TGTGCCAGCAGCGTAGTTAGTTGGGGGGCTTTGCATTTT. Translated: CASSVVSWGALHF.

On this clonotype itself: A read error may be the cause here, since a much bigger clone is one base away. The CDR3 end shows no conserved phenylalanine or tryptophan, and so a read error is likely. This chain links TRBV2 with TRBJ1-1; 8 positions agree with TRBD1. The length of the CDR3 is 14 residues. V shed 2 bases and J 11 bases; nucleotides not matched to a gene: 10. CDR1 is SNHLY and CDR2 is FYNNEI in the germline V gene. The CDR3 loop reads CASSESLVRDRAFS. Here the CDR3 DNA reads TGTGCCAGCAGTGAAAGTCTAGTCCGGGACAGGGCTTTCTCT.

This clonotype was seen only a few times. DNA for the CDR3: TGTGCCATAAACCGGGACAGGGCCCAAGGGGGAAACACCATATATTTT. It specifies CAINRDRAQGGNTIYF. This chain uses TRBV30 with TRBJ1-3, with 9 bases that match TRBD1. Germline V gene lookup returns CDR1 GTSNPN and CDR2 SVGIG (reference sequence). V lost 8 bases to trimming and J lost 4 bases; unmatched junction nucleotides: 15. The CDR3 is 16 residues long.

This clonotype was counted between two and nine times. The chain carries TRBV7-9 and TRBJ2-3; D is ambiguous. Trimming removed 10 bases at V and 0 bases at J, with 5 bases between. Germline assignment: CDR1 SEHNR and CDR2 FQNEAQ (reference sequence). The CDR3 spans 11 residues. CDR3 DNA sequence: TGTGCCATCTTAAGCACAGATACGCAGTATTTT. Its protein product is CAILSTDTQYF.

The V call is TRBV6-2 or TRBV6-3, the J call TRBJ2-1; 8 nucleotides line up with TRBD2. V trimming: 4 bases; J trimming: 0 bases; junction bases outside the gene matches: 5. This CDR3 contains 16 residues. CDR1 and CDR2 (germline): MNHEY, SVGEGT. The CDR3 nucleotides are TGTGCCAGCAGTTCAAGCGGGAGAAGCTCCTACAATGAGCAGTTCTTC. Translated: CASSSSGRSSYNEQFF.

This clonotype appeared many times. The chain links TRBV7-2 to TRBJ2-7; D remains ambiguous. This CDR3 comprises 16 residues. CDR1 is SGHTA, CDR2 FQGNSA, per germline. The germline V and J ends were trimmed by 5 bases and 3 bases, with 20 bases remaining between them. CDR3 in DNA: TGTGCCAGCAGCCCGACGATTGCTCGCCCAGGCTACGAGCAGTACTTC. Translating gives CASSPTIARPGYEQYF.

The sample holds many counts of this clonotype. This chain joins TRBV20-1 and TRBJ2-1, with TRBD2 matching over 9 bases. Germline V gene sequence: CDR1 DFQATT, CDR2 SNEGSKA (reference sequence). V lost 2 bases to trimming and J lost 0 bases; unmatched junction nucleotides: 2. CDR3 length equals 15 residues. DNA for the CDR3: TGCAGTGCTAGACCGACTAGCGGCTCCTACAATGAGCAGTTCTTC. This codes for CSARPTSGSYNEQFF.

This clonotype appeared many times. The chain links TRBV20-1 to TRBJ2-7; tentative D call: TRBD2 (5 bases). V lost 3 bases to trimming and J lost 5 bases, with 17 bases between them. Germline values: CDR1 DFQATT, CDR2 SNEGSKA (reference sequence). This CDR3 comprises 14 residues. The CDR3 bases are TGCAGTGCTAGTGGTGGGAGCGAAATGGACGAGCAGTACTTC. Translated, it gives CSASGGSEMDEQYF.

This clonotype was found many times. The chain combines TRBV6-5 with TRBJ2-1; D may be TRBD2 (6 bases). Between the trimmed V and J ends, which lost 2 bases and 7 bases, there was a span of 12 bases. Germline V CDR1 and CDR2: MNHEY, SVGAGI. The CDR3 consists of 14 residues. The CDR3 sequence: CASSYGGEINEQFF. CDR3 bases: TGTGCCAGCAGTTACGGAGGGGAGATAAATGAGCAGTTCTTC.

The chain's CDR3 is CASKDWSYNEQFF. Written as DNA, the CDR3 is TGTGCCAGCAAAGACTGGTCCTACAATGAGCAGTTCTTC. The chain uses TRBV19 and TRBJ2-1; D gene uncertain. Germline V lookup: CDR1 LNHDA, CDR2 SQIVND (reference sequence). V was shortened by 9 bases and J by 1 base, with 10 bases between the two germline ends. The CDR3 has 13 amino acids.

This clonotype was detected ten times or more. V is TRBV5-1 and J is TRBJ2-3; 9 positions agree with TRBD2. With V trimmed by 3 bases and J by 1 base, 3 bases remained unmatched. This CDR3 region has 15 residues. Germline V gene data show CDR1 as SGHRS and CDR2 as YFSETQ. Here the CDR3 DNA reads TGCGCCAGCAGCTCGCCTAGCGGGGGCACAGATACGCAGTATTTT. This sequence encodes CASSSPSGGTDTQYF. Full variable domain (rest looked up from reference TRBV5-1 and TRBJ2-3): KAGVTQTPRYLIKTRGQQVTLSCSPISGHRSVSWYQQTPGQGLQFLFEYFSETQRNKGNFPGRFSGRQFSNSRSEMNVSTLELGDSALYLCASSSPSGGTDTQYFGPGTRLTVL.

This clonotype was seen at least ten times. The CDR3 sequence is CASSQTSGGPLYVEQFF. CDR3 bases: TGTGCCAGCAGTCAGACTAGCGGGGGCCCTCTATATGTTGAGCAGTTCTTC. V is TRBV2 and J is TRBJ2-1; 12 bases are a match to TRBD2. The germline V gene has CDR1 SNHLY and CDR2 FYNNEI. Trimming removed 5 bases from V and 9 bases from J; junction bases left unmatched: 14. The CDR3 has 17 amino acids.

This clonotype showed up many times. The gene calls are TRBV2 and TRBJ1-1; 9 bases align to TRBD1. The CDR3 loop spans 13 amino acids. Trimming removed 6 bases from V and 3 bases from J; junction bases left unmatched: 2. CDR1 and CDR2 (germline): SNHLY, FYNNEI. Here the CDR3 DNA reads TGTGCCAGCAGCGGGGACAGGGACACTGAAGCTTTCTTT. Residues: CASSGDRDTEAFF.

This clonotype has a count of ten or more. The chain uses TRBV2 and TRBJ1-2; 8 bases map to TRBD1. In germline, CDR1 is SNHLY, CDR2 FYNNEI. The CDR3 is 13 amino acids. V lost 7 bases to trimming and J lost 5 bases; unmatched junction nucleotides: 6. The CDR3 spells CASMMGQEYGYTF. The CDR3 bases are TGTGCCAGCATGATGGGACAGGAGTATGGCTACACCTTC.

This clonotype was recorded many times. The genes are TRBV2 and TRBJ1-5; D unresolved. Looked up from germline, CDR1 is SNHLY and CDR2 is FYNNEI. The CDR3 length is 13 residues. Between the trimmed V and J ends, which lost 7 bases and 2 bases, there was a span of 9 bases. The CDR3 sequence: CASTPVGNQPQHF. CDR3 bases: TGTGCCAGCACCCCCGTGGGCAATCAGCCCCAGCATTTT.

This clonotype has a count of ten or more. This CDR3 is CSAREGGRETQYF. The CDR3 nucleotides read TGCAGTGCTAGAGAAGGGGGCCGGGAGACCCAGTACTTC. The chain is built from TRBV20-1 and TRBJ2-5; 7 positions agree with TRBD1. The V gene end was trimmed by 0 bases and the J gene end by 5 bases; junction bases not matched to a gene: 3. The germline gives CDR1 DFQATT, CDR2 SNEGSKA (reference sequence). This CDR3 has 13 amino acids.

There are many counts of this clonotype. The chain recombines TRBV18 with TRBJ2-7; D is undetermined. The germline CDR1 and CDR2 sequences are KGHSH and LQKENI. This CDR3 has 13 amino acids. V dropped 2 bases and J dropped 1 base, with 6 bases sitting between them. The CDR3 bases are TGTGCCAGCTCACCAGACCAATCCTACGAGCAGTACTTC. Amino acid sequence: CASSPDQSYEQYF.

This clonotype has a count of ten or more. The V and J genes are TRBV25-1 and TRBJ2-7; D gene uncertain. Trimming removed 2 bases at V and 4 bases at J, with 12 bases between. The CDR3 loop spans 14 amino acids. Germline V lookup: CDR1 MGHDK, CDR2 SYGVNS. DNA of the CDR3: TGTGCCAGCAGTGAAGTCGGTGATGAGTACGAGCAGTACTTC. As protein: CASSEVGDEYEQYF.

Comments on this clonotype: This may arise from a read error, as a much more abundant clone is one base away. The gene calls are TRBV7-9 and TRBJ2-7; D uncertain. Germline V gene data show CDR1 as SEHNR and CDR2 as FQNEAQ (reference sequence). This CDR3 comprises 11 residues. The V end was cut by 2 bases, the J end by 7 bases, with 6 bases between. Here the CDR3 reads CASSLFTEQYF. CDR3 nucleotides: TGTGCCAGCAGCTTATTCACAGAGCAGTACTTC.

This clonotype showed up many times. The rearrangement links TRBV12-3 or TRBV12-4 to TRBJ1-5; no clear D. The CDR3 covers 14 residues. The V end lost 2 bases, the J end lost 4 bases, and 9 bases lay between the germline ends. This CDR3 reads CASSLTWGNQPQHF. The CDR3 nucleotides are TGTGCCAGCAGTTTAACGTGGGGAAATCAGCCCCAGCATTTT.

In this sample, this clonotype turned up a few times. A junction end diverges from the germline sequence, so it may reflect a read error. The chain has TRBV5-5 and TRBJ1-2; D is undetermined. There are 12 residues in the CDR3. Germline-derived CDR1 and CDR2 are SGHKS and YYEKEE (reference sequence). The CDR3 DNA reads TGTGCCAGCGGCTTAGAAGACTATGGCTACACCTTC. Its protein product is CASGLEDYGYTF.

This clonotype appeared a single time. V gene TRBV2 combines with J gene TRBJ1-2, with TRBD1 matching 7 bases. Germline V lookup: CDR1 SNHLY, CDR2 FYNNEI. The CDR3 has 15 residues. V dropped 6 bases and J dropped 5; count of bases not matched to a gene: 12. CDR3 region: CASRKETGKEYGYTF. As DNA, the CDR3 is TGTGCCAGCAGGAAAGAGACAGGGAAAGAATATGGCTACACCTTC.

This clonotype was seen ten or more times. This chain uses TRBV7-8 with TRBJ2-5, with no clear D. The CDR3 totals 14 residues. Germline-derived CDR1 and CDR2 are SGHVS and FQNEAQ. V dropped 4 bases and J dropped 0 bases, with 9 bases sitting between them. CDR3 amino acids: CASSSLEYQETQYF. In DNA, the CDR3 is TGTGCCAGCAGCTCCCTAGAGTACCAAGAGACCCAGTACTTC.

This sequence joins TRBV2 and TRBJ2-7, with D perhaps TRBD1 or TRBD2 (5 bases each). This CDR3 contains 14 residues. The V gene's germline CDR1 is SNHLY and CDR2 FYNNEI. Trimming took off 6 bases at V and 1 base at J, with 13 bases between the two ends. CDR3: CASSRSGGSYEQYF. The DNA for the CDR3 is TGTGCCAGCAGCCGAAGTGGGGGATCCTACGAGCAGTACTTC.

This clonotype was found many times. The chain is built from TRBV7-8 and TRBJ1-2; D is perhaps TRBD1 (5 bases). The CDR3 contains 15 residues. Germline V CDR1 and CDR2: SGHVS, FQNEAQ. Trimming took 5 bases from V and 1 from J, leaving 14 bases between them. The CDR3 protein is CASSPRQNFNYGYTF. The CDR3, as DNA: TGTGCCAGCAGCCCCAGACAGAACTTTAACTATGGCTACACCTTC.

This clonotype was detected many times. The CDR3 protein is CASSISGLGGAFF. The CDR3 coding sequence is TGTGCCAGCAGCATCTCGGGCCTCGGTGGAGCTTTCTTT. This chain joins TRBV7-2 and TRBJ1-1; D uncertain. There are 13 residues in the CDR3. Trimming took off 5 bases at V and 10 bases at J, with 17 bases between the two ends. Looked up from germline, CDR1 is SGHTA and CDR2 is FQGNSA.

This clonotype was recorded at least ten times. The CDR3 reads CASSEATGGSYEQYF. DNA for the CDR3: TGTGCCAGCAGTGAAGCGACAGGGGGCTCCTACGAGCAGTACTTC. The V call is TRBV2, the J call TRBJ2-7; 9 nucleotides line up with TRBD1. J gave up 0 bases and V 0 bases, and 0 bases lay outside the gene matches. This CDR3 comprises 15 residues. Germline values: CDR1 SNHLY, CDR2 FYNNEI.

This clonotype was found once. No DNA is shown, since the ends of the CDR3 on it are uncertain; the CDR3 is the one TCRdb lists. The chain is built from TRBV6-2 or TRBV6-3 and TRBJ2-7; the table gives TRBD2 as D, unverified against the DNA. A total of 20 residues make up the CDR3, ends included. CDR1 and CDR2 (germline): MNHEY, SVGEGT. The CDR3 is CASSFYICSAKASLTYEQYF.

This clonotype showed up many times. The J gene is TRBJ1-5, the V gene TRBV3-1; D is unresolved. With 0 bases removed from V and 6 bases from J, the gap between germline ends came to 15 bases. Germline V gene data show CDR1 as LGHDT and CDR2 as YNNKEL (reference sequence). This CDR3 is built from 16 residues. For the CDR3, the DNA is TGTGCCAGCAGCCAAGATTCCCCCGATAGTGGTCAGCCCCAGCATTTT. Encoded protein: CASSQDSPDSGQPQHF.